What follows are 11 T cell receptor beta chains derived from one specimen sequenced in a study of blood T cell repertoires in COVID-19. TCRdb's copy holds only in-frame clones and misses some; the assay was immunoSEQ multiplex PCR. The sample includes over 70,000 clones, about nine tenths of them seen just once. The sequenced material came from peripheral blood. The receptors shown here come from a woman older than 75 with acute or convalescent COVID-19.

A single count supports this clone. This chain joins TRBV19 and TRBJ2-3, with TRBD2 identical over 14 bases. Germline CDR1 reads LNHDA; CDR2 reads SQIVND (reference sequence). With 3 bases clipped from V and 8 bases from J, the junction kept 4 bases outside the gene matches. CDR3 length: 15 amino acids. CDR3 sequence: CASSMGLAGVGTQYF. The DNA of the CDR3 is TGTGCCAGTAGTATGGGACTAGCGGGAGTTGGTACGCAGTATTTT.

On this clone itself: The sample has other DNA sequences that encode this CDR3 too. This sequence joins TRBV12-3 or TRBV12-4 and TRBJ2-7; possibly TRBD1 for D (6 bases). The CDR3 spans 13 residues. V was pared by 3 bases and J by 2 bases, with 8 bases between. In DNA, the CDR3 is TGTGCCAGCAGTTTGGGGGCAGCCTACGAGCAGTACTTC. Translating gives CASSLGAAYEQYF.

The J gene is TRBJ1-5, the V gene TRBV2; no clear D. CDR1 and CDR2 from the germline V gene are SNHLY and FYNNEI. Trimming took off 6 bases at V and 1 base at J, with 22 bases between the two ends. The CDR3 loop spans 18 amino acids. CDR3 bases: TGTGCCAGCAGCCCCGAGGGATCAGGATTTTTCAGCAATCAGCCCCAGCATTTT. Residues: CASSPEGSGFFSNQPQHF.

The chain combines TRBV3-1 (or the pseudogene TRBV3-2) with TRBJ2-2; maybe TRBD2 (6 bases). The CDR3 runs to 16 residues. V lost 4 bases to trimming and J lost 4 bases, with 16 bases between them. CDR1 and CDR2 (germline): LGHDT, YNNKEL (reference sequence). CDR3 in amino acids: CASSPVSRGSTGELFF. CDR3 coding DNA: TGTGCCAGCAGCCCCGTCTCGCGGGGCTCCACCGGGGAGCTGTTTTTT.

This clone was observed once. The chain is built from TRBV6-5 and TRBJ1-1, with TRBD1 identical over 9 bases. Germline V CDR1 and CDR2: MNHEY, SVGAGI. V lost 5 bases to trimming and J lost 5 bases; unmatched junction nucleotides: 9. This CDR3 is built from 15 residues. The CDR3 protein is CASSTAQTGGTEAFF. CDR3 nucleotides: TGTGCCAGCAGTACCGCTCAGACAGGGGGGACTGAAGCTTTCTTT.

V and J are TRBV6-2 or TRBV6-3 and TRBJ2-7, with 8 bases lining up with TRBD1. CDR3 length equals 14 residues. Germline V gene data show CDR1 as MNHEY and CDR2 as SVGEGT. V trimming: 1 base; J trimming: 7 bases; junction bases outside the gene matches: 6. CDR3 nucleotide sequence: TGTGCCAGCAGTTACTGGCAGGGGGCGAGGGAGCAGTACTTC. As protein: CASSYWQGAREQYF.

The chain is built from TRBV7-2 and TRBJ2-5; TRBD2 matches at 9 bases. Per the germline V gene, CDR1 is SGHTA and CDR2 is FQGNSA. This CDR3 contains 15 residues. The V and J ends lost 0 bases and 6 bases, in that order; junction bases with no gene match: 5. CDR3 sequence reads: CASSLAGGTSKTQYF. DNA of the CDR3: TGTGCCAGCAGCTTAGCGGGAGGGACTAGCAAGACCCAGTACTTC.

This chain links TRBV21-1 with TRBJ1-5; TRBD1 was called by the table and not checked on the DNA. TRBV21-1 is a known pseudogene. The CDR3 sequence is 18 residues long. CDR3 sequence reads: CASTPGQGTGGIGQPQHF. The DNA for the CDR3 is TGTGCCAGCACCCCGGGACAGGGAACAGGAGGGATCGGACAGCCCCAGCATTTT.

The chain recombines TRBV2 with TRBJ1-1, with 8 bases that match TRBD1. CDR3 length: 15 amino acids. Germline-derived CDR1 and CDR2 are SNHLY and FYNNEI. V shed 6 bases, J shed 1 base, and the junction held 7 bases outside the gene matches. CDR3 residues: CASRAAGGRNTEAFF. CDR3 in DNA: TGTGCCAGCAGGGCGGCAGGGGGCCGGAACACTGAAGCTTTCTTT. The variable domain in full, completed from reference TRBV2 and TRBJ1-1, reads EPEVTQTPSHQVTQMGQEVILRCVPISNHLYFYWYRQILGQKVEFLVSFYNNEISEKSEIFDDQFSVERPDGSNFTLKIRSTKLEDSAMYFCASRAAGGRNTEAFFGQGTRLTVV.

The chain couples TRBV7-8 to TRBJ2-2; D might be TRBD1 (6 bases). Trimming pared 5 bases from V and 1 base from J, leaving 23 bases between. This CDR3 spans 19 amino acids. Germline V gene sequence: CDR1 SGHVS, CDR2 FQNEAQ. The CDR3 nucleotides read TGTGCCAGCAGCCTCTATTCCCATAAACTCAGGGGGAACACCGGGGAGCTGTTTTTT. Its protein is CASSLYSHKLRGNTGELFF.

Concerning this clone itself: Different DNA sequences within this sample yield the same CDR3. This chain links TRBV6-5 with TRBJ2-5, with D maybe TRBD1 (5 bases). Germline lookup yields CDR1 MNHEY and CDR2 SVGAGI. Between the trimmed V and J ends, which lost 2 bases and 1 base, there was a span of 5 bases. The CDR3 loop spans 13 amino acids. DNA of the CDR3: TGTGCCAGCAGTTACAGGGGCCAAGAGACCCAGTACTTC. Amino acids: CASSYRGQETQYF.